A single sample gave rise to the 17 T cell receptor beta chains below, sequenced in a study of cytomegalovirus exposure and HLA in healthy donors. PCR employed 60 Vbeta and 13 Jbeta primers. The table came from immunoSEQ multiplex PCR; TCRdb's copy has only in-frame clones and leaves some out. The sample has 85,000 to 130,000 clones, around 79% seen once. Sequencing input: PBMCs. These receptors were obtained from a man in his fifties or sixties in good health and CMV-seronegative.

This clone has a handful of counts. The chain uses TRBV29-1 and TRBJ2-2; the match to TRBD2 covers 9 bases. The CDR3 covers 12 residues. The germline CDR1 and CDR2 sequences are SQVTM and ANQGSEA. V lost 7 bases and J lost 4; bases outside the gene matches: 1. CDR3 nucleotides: TGCAGCGGCGGGGGGGCCACCGGGGAGCTGTTTTTT. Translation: CSGGGATGELFF.

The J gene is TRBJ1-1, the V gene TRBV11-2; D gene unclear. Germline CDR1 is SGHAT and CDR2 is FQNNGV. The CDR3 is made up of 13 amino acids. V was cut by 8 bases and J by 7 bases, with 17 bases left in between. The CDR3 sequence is CASGEDGGYEAFF. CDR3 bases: TGTGCCAGCGGGGAAGACGGAGGGTATGAAGCTTTCTTT. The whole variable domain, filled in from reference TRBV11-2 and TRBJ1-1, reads EAGVAQSPRYKIIEKRQSVAFWCNPISGHATLYWYQQILGQGPKLLIQFQNNGVVDDSQLPKDRFSAERLKGVDSTLKIQPAKLEDSAVYLCASGEDGGYEAFFGQGTRLTVV.

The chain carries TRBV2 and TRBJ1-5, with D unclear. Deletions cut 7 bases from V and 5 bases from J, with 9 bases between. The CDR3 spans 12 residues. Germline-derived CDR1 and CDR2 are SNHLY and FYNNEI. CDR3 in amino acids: CASNEGYQPQHF. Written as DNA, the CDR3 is TGTGCCAGCAACGAGGGATATCAGCCCCAGCATTTT.

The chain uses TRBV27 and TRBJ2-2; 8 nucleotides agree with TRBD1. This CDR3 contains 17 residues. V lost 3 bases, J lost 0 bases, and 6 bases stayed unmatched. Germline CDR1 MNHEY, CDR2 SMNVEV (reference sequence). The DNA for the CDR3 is TGTGCCAGCAGTTTTGCCCGACAGGGGTCGAACACCGGGGAGCTGTTTTTT. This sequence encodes CASSFARQGSNTGELFF.

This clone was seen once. As DNA, the CDR3 is TGCGCCAGCAGCCAAGATATTCCCGGACAGGGTGTTGGGGAGACCCAGTACTTC. Protein: CASSQDIPGQGVGETQYF. The V call is TRBV4-3, the J call TRBJ2-5; 8 bases fit TRBD1. The ends lost 0 bases at V and 5 bases at J; junction bases unmatched: 14. This CDR3 region has 18 residues. Germline V gene lookup returns CDR1 LGHNA and CDR2 YSLEER.

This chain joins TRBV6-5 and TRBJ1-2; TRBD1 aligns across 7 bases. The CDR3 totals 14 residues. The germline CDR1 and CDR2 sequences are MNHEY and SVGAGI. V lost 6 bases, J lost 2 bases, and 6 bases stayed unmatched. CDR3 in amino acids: CASRSDRWNYGYTF. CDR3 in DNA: TGTGCCAGCAGGTCGGACAGGTGGAACTATGGCTACACCTTC.

As DNA, the CDR3 is TGTGCCAGCAGCTTAGCCTTCTCTTTAGAAGCTTTCTTT. It specifies CASSLAFSLEAFF. This sequence joins TRBV7-6 and TRBJ1-1; D is unclear. Germline CDR1 and CDR2: SGHVS and FNYEAQ. V dropped 0 bases and J dropped 8 bases, with 10 bases sitting between them. The CDR3 has 13 residues. The full variable domain, completed using reference TRBV7-6 and TRBJ1-1, is GAGVSQSPRYKVTKRGQDVALRCDPISGHVSLYWYRQALGQGPEFLTYFNYEAQQDKSGLPNDRFSAERPEGSISTLTIQRTEQRDSAMYRCASSLAFSLEAFFGQGTRLTVV.

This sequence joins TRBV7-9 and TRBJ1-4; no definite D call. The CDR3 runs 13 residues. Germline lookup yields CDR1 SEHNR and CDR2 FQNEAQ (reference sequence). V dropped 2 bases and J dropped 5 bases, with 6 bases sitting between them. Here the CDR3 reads CASSLNSNEKLFF. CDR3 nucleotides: TGTGCCAGCAGCTTAAATAGCAATGAAAAACTGTTTTTT.

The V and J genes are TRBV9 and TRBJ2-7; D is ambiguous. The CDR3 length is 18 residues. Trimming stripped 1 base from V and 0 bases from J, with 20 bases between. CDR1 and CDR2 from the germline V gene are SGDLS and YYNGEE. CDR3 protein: CASSVRPGSGGYSYEQYF. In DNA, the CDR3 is TGTGCCAGCAGCGTAAGACCCGGCTCTGGCGGTTACTCCTACGAGCAGTACTTC. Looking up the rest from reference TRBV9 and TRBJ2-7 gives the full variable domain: DSGVTQTPKHLITATGQRVTLRCSPRSGDLSVYWYQQSLDQGLQFLIQYYNGEERAKGNILERFSAQQFPDLHSELNLSSLELGDSALYFCASSVRPGSGGYSYEQYFGPGTRLTVT.

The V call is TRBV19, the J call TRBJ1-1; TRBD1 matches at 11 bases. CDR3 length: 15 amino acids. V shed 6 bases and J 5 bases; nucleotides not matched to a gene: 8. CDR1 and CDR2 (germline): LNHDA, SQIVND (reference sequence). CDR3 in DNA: TGTGCCAGTAGGGACGGCGGGACAGGGGGAACTGAAGCTTTCTTT. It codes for CASRDGGTGGTEAFF.

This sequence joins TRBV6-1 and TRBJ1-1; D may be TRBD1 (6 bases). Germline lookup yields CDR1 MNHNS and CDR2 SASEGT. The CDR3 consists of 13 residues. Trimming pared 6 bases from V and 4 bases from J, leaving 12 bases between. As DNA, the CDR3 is TGTGCCAGCAGAGCAGGGGTGTCCACTGAAGCTTTCTTT. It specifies CASRAGVSTEAFF.

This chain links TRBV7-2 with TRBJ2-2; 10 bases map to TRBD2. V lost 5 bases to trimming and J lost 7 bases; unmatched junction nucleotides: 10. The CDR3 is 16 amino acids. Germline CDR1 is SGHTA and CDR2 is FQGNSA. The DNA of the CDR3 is TGTGCCAGCAGCCCTTGGGGGCTAGCGGGGGACGGGGAGCTGTTTTTT. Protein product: CASSPWGLAGDGELFF.

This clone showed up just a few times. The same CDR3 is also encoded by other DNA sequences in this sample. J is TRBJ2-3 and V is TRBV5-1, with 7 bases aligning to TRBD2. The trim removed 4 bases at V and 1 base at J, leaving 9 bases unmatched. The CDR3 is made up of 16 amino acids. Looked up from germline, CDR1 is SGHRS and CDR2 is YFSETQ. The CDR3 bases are TGCGCCAGCAGCGATTCGGCTAGCGGAGGCACAGATACGCAGTATTTT. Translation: CASSDSASGGTDTQYF.

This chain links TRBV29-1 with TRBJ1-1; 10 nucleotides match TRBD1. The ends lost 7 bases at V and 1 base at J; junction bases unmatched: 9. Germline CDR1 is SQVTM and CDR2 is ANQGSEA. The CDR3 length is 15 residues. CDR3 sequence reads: CSASRDRGPNTEAFF. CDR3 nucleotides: TGCAGCGCGTCCCGGGACAGGGGCCCGAACACTGAAGCTTTCTTT.

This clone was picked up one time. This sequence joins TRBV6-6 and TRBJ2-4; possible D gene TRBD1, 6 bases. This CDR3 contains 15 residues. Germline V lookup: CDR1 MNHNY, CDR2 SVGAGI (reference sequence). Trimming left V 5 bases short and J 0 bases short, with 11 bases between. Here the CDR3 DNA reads TGTGCCAGCAGTCCGAAGGGGGTAGCCAAAAACATTCAGTACTTC. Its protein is CASSPKGVAKNIQYF.

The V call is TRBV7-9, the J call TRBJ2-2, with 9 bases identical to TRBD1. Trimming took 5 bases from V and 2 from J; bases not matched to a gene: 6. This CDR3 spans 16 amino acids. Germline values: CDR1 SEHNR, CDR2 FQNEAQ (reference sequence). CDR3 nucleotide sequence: TGTGCCAGCAGCAACCCGGGACAGGGCAACACCGGGGAGCTGTTTTTT. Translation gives CASSNPGQGNTGELFF. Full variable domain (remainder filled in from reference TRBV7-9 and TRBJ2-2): DTGVSQNPRHKITKRGQNVTFRCDPISEHNRLYWYRQTLGQGPEFLTYFQNEAQLEKSRLLSDRFSAERPKGSFSTLEIQRTEQGDSAMYLCASSNPGQGNTGELFFGEGSRLTVL.

CDR3 region: CASRRPTQTNTDTQYF. CDR3 bases: TGTGCCAGCAGGAGGCCTACTCAGACGAACACAGATACGCAGTATTTT. The chain combines TRBV2 with TRBJ2-3; D uncertain. Germline CDR1 is SNHLY and CDR2 is FYNNEI. V was clipped by 6 bases and J by 2 bases, with 18 bases between them. This CDR3 has 16 residues.